The rows below give T cell receptor beta chains drawn from one sample of a study of human T cells and chemical hapten exposure. Each CDR3 protein gets one entry after TCRdb re-called the RACE reads with MiXCR. The sample records approximately 400,000 distinct CDR3 sequences, about 5.1% being singletons. Here the sequenced sample was whole blood, taken in connection with sensitization to the hapten diphenylcyclopropenone (DPC). The receptors derive from a woman in her forties or fifties with alopecia areata. Some clones in this sample may be carry-over from other donors' samples. CDR3s include the opening cysteine and the closing phenylalanine or tryptophan. D genes are given only for firm matches. Size is omitted from some rows. Given values are once, few, many or a class for expanded clones.

few	20	TRBV6-1	.	TRBJ1-3	TGTGCCAGCAGTAGAATAGGACAGCAGAAGGGTGGAATCTCTGGAAACACCATATATTTT	CASSRIGQQKGGISGNTIYF
many	13	TRBV20-1	.	TRBJ2-3	TGCAGTGCTAGAGATCCCGGAGCAGATACGCAGTATTTT	CSARDPGADTQYF
.	14	TRBV9	.	TRBJ2-3	TGTGCCAGCAGCGTAGACTTCCGCGCAGATACGCAGTATTTT	CASSVDFRADTQYF
.	12	TRBV2	.	TRBJ2-7	TGTGCCAGCATCGGGGTCTCCTACGAGCAGTACTTC	CASIGVSYEQYF
many	17	TRBV28	.	TRBJ1-5	TGTGCCCTACAAAGGGGGGGCTTATCTAAGATTATTCAGCCCCAGCATTTT	CALQRGGLSKIIQPQHF
many	13	TRBV9	.	TRBJ1-2	TGTGCCAGCAGCGTAGTGTCTAACTATGGCTACACCTTC	CASSVVSNYGYTF
many	13	TRBV4-1	.	TRBJ2-7	TGCGCCAGCAGCCAAGGGGAAACCTACGAGCAGTACTTC	CASSQGETYEQYF
many	13	TRBV2	.	TRBJ1-1	TGTGCCAGCGGGGGTCAGGGTAACACTGAAGCTTTCTTT	CASGGQGNTEAFF
many	13	TRBV7-9	.	TRBJ1-1	TGTGCCAGCAGCTTAGCGGGACATCCTGAAGCTTTCTTT	CASSLAGHPEAFF
many	14	TRBV7-8	.	TRBJ2-1	TGTGCCAGCAGCTCGGGCCTTAAGGGGAATGAGCAGTTCTTC	CASSSGLKGNEQFF
many	12	TRBV2	.	TRBJ1-1	TGTGCCAGCAGTTCCGGGCTTCATTCGGCTTTCTTT	CASSSGLHSAFF
few	14	TRBV7-9	TRBD2	TRBJ2-3	TGTGCCAGCGCGCCCAGCGGGGGCACAGATACGCAGTATTTT	CASAPSGGTDTQYF
many	16	TRBV4-1	TRBD1	TRBJ2-3	TGCGCCAGCAGCCAAGAGGGACAGCAAAGGACAGATACGCAGTATTTT	CASSQEGQQRTDTQYF
many	15	TRBV11-2	.	TRBJ2-4	TGTGCCAGCAGCTTACTCCGCACAGGGGAGGACATTCAGTACTTC	CASSLLRTGEDIQYF
.	15	TRBV28	.	TRBJ1-1	TGTGCCAGCATCCCCCAGCCGGCAGCATACACTGAAGCTTTCTTT	CASIPQPAAYTEAFF
.	15	TRBV4-3	.	TRBJ2-5	TGCGCCAGCAGCCCCTTCAGCGGAGGGCAAGAGACCCAGTACTTC	CASSPFSGGQETQYF
.	17	TRBV24-1	TRBD1	TRBJ1-5	TGTGCCACCAGTGACCCCAGGGAGCAGGGGGCAGGCCAGCCCCAGCATTTT	CATSDPREQGAGQPQHF
few	16	TRBV13	TRBD2	TRBJ2-3	TGTGCCAGCAGCTTAGAACGAGCGGGGGACACAGATACGCAGTATTTT	CASSLERAGDTDTQYF
few	15	TRBV27	TRBD1	TRBJ2-3	TGTGCCAGCAGTTTAGTCAGGGGGCATACAGATACGCAGTATTTT	CASSLVRGHTDTQYF
many	15	TRBV6-2/TRBV6-3	.	TRBJ1-5	TGTGCCAGCAGTTACTCCCAGGGACCCAATCAGCCCCAGCATTTT	CASSYSQGPNQPQHF
few	13	TRBV27	.	TRBJ1-1	TGTGCCAGCGGCGGGACATTGTGGACTGAAGCTTTCTTT	CASGGTLWTEAFF
few	15	TRBV7-9	.	TRBJ2-3	TGTGCCAGCAGCTTAGTACAGGAGGGCACAGATACGCAGTATTTT	CASSLVQEGTDTQYF
many	16	TRBV10-3	TRBD1	TRBJ2-3	TGTGCCATCAGTGACACCGGGACAGGGACTACAGATACGCAGTATTTT	CAISDTGTGTTDTQYF
many	12	TRBV9	.	TRBJ2-3	TGTGCCAGCAGCGTCACAACAGATACGCAGTATTTT	CASSVTTDTQYF
.	14	TRBV5-1	TRBD1	TRBJ1-5	TGCGCCAGCAGCTTGGAACAGGGGTATCGGCCCCAGCATTTT	CASSLEQGYRPQHF
.	17	TRBV11-2	TRBD2	TRBJ2-5	TGTGCCAGCAGCTTAGATCGCTCGGGAGGGCCTATGGGGACCCAGTACTTC	CASSLDRSGGPMGTQYF
few	15	TRBV4-2	TRBD2	TRBJ2-1	TGTGCCAGCAGCCAGGAGCGGGAGATCCACAATGAGCAGTTCTTC	CASSQEREIHNEQFF
many	16	TRBV29-1	.	TRBJ2-1	TGCAGCGTTGCGGGCAAAAGGGGACCCTCCTACAATGAGCAGTTCTTC	CSVAGKRGPSYNEQFF
many	14	TRBV21-1	.	TRBJ2-3	TGTGCCAGCGCTGGGTGGAGGGGTGGTGATACGCAGTATTTT	CASAGWRGGDTQYF
many	14	TRBV4-2	.	TRBJ1-1	TGTGCCAGCAGCCCAGGGGAATTCAACACTGAAGCTTTCTTT	CASSPGEFNTEAFF
.	11	TRBV7-9	.	TRBJ2-2	TGTGCCAGCGATGACACCGGGGAGCTGTTTTTT	CASDDTGELFF
.	15	TRBV6-5	.	TRBJ2-1	TGTGCCAGCAGTTACTTGGGGGGATCCTACAATGAGCAGTTCTTC	CASSYLGGSYNEQFF
many	14	TRBV6-2/TRBV6-3	.	TRBJ2-7	TGTGCCAGCAGTTCTTACCAGGGTCGCGACGAGCAGTACTTC	CASSSYQGRDEQYF
.	18	TRBV2	TRBD1	TRBJ2-7	TGTGCCAGCAGTGAAGCGCTTCCCGGGACAGGGGAATCCTACGAGCAGTACTTC	CASSEALPGTGESYEQYF
few	15	TRBV30	TRBD2	TRBJ2-3	TGTGCCTGGAGTGTTTGGAGCGGGGGCACAGATACGCAGTATTTT	CAWSVWSGGTDTQYF
many	16	TRBV12-5	TRBD1	TRBJ2-7	TGTGCTAGTGGTTTGGACCTCCCGGGACAGGGCCACGAGCAGTACTTC	CASGLDLPGQGHEQYF
.	16	TRBV24-1	TRBD1	TRBJ1-5	TGTGCCATCGAAATTCCGGACAGGGGAAGCAATCAGCCCCAGCATTTT	CAIEIPDRGSNQPQHF
few	16	TRBV30	TRBD2	TRBJ2-3	TGTGCCTGGAGTGGTCCGGCTGGCGGGAGAACAGATACGCAGTATTTT	CAWSGPAGGRTDTQYF
many	17	TRBV20-1	TRBD2	TRBJ2-3	TGCAGTGTTCCTCTAGCGGGAGGGCGAGGTAGCACAGATACGCAGTATTTT	CSVPLAGGRGSTDTQYF
.	15	TRBV10-3	TRBD2	TRBJ2-7	TGTGCCATCAGTGACCTGGGAGGGAACTCCTACGAGCAGTACTTC	CAISDLGGNSYEQYF
many	15	TRBV9	TRBD2	TRBJ2-1	TGTGCCAGCAGCGTAGCGCGGGGGGGCCAAGGTGAGCAGTTCTTC	CASSVARGGQGEQFF
many	13	TRBV29-1	.	TRBJ2-5	TGCAGCGTTGACGAGGCTTATGGCGAGACCCAGTACTTC	CSVDEAYGETQYF
few	17	TRBV9	TRBD2	TRBJ2-3	TGTGCCAGCAGCGTAGTGAGTAGCGGGGGGATTCAGGATACGCAGTATTTT	CASSVVSSGGIQDTQYF
few	16	TRBV13	.	TRBJ2-2	TGTGCCAGCAGCCCCCGTGGGGGTCGTTCCACCGGGGAGCTGTTTTTT	CASSPRGGRSTGELFF
many	15	TRBV4-3	TRBD1	TRBJ2-5	TGCGCCAGCAGCCAAGTGACAGGGGGTCTGGAGACCCAGTACTTC	CASSQVTGGLETQYF
few	14	TRBV27	.	TRBJ2-5	TGTGCCAGCAGTCTCCAGGGTTCCCAAGAGACCCAGTACTTC	CASSLQGSQETQYF
few	14	TRBV2	.	TRBJ1-1	TGTGCCAGCACCCTAGGGGCAGGGATCACTGAAGCTTTCTTT	CASTLGAGITEAFF
few	14	TRBV9	.	TRBJ2-7	TGTGCCAGCAGCGTAGCTAACAGGGCGAACGAGCAGTACTTC	CASSVANRANEQYF
few	13	TRBV20-1	TRBD1	TRBJ2-5	TGCAGTTCCTTGAGGACAGGACAAGAGACCCAGTACTTC	CSSLRTGQETQYF